What follows describes a single TCR beta chain. This sample was taken from a study of blood T cell repertoires in COVID-19. Study as a whole: The study drew acute and convalescent COVID-19 samples from the United States, Italy and Spain. In each case, the material was cDNA or gDNA derived from T cells, B-cell-depleted T cells, or PBMCs.

Data came from immunoSEQ multiplex PCR; TCRdb stores just in-frame clones and leaves some out. The sample lists 95,000 to 110,000 clones, approximately 90% occurring once. The V gene end was trimmed by 3 bases and the J gene end by 1 base; junction bases not matched to a gene: 7. The CDR3 loop spans 16 amino acids. Germline lookup yields CDR1 SGHNT and CDR2 YYREEE (reference sequence). This TCR was sampled from a man aged 45-60 years in a cohort sampled during active COVID-19. The chain joins TRBV5-4 to TRBJ1-1; 9 bases align to TRBD1. The sample was peripheral blood. The CDR3 sequence: CASSSRDREPNTEAFF. CDR3 sequence (DNA): TGTGCCAGCAGCTCCCGGGACAGGGAACCGAACACTGAAGCTTTCTTT.